The 28 T cell receptor beta chains presented below share a single source sample, sequenced in a study of T cells after yellow fever vaccination. TCRdb used MiXCR to reprocess the 5' RACE reads, holding one entry per CDR3 protein. The table has around 320,000 distinct CDR3 sequences, roughly a tenth seen once. The specimen comprised CD4+ T cells sorted from PBMCs, sampled 45 days after the yellow fever booster vaccination. The receptors originated from a man between 18 and 35 years old who received the YFV17D yellow fever vaccine.

This clonotype occurred a few times. This chain links TRBV18 with TRBJ1-3; D remains ambiguous. V gave up 0 bases and J gave up 3 bases, with 9 bases separating them. The CDR3 consists of 15 residues. Germline CDR1 KGHSH, CDR2 LQKENI. CDR3 sequence: CASSPPLGNGNTIYF. The CDR3 DNA sequence: TGTGCCAGCTCACCACCGTTAGGGAATGGAAACACCATATATTTT.

CDR3 protein: CASSGRDRATYEQYF. CDR3 nucleotides: TGTGCCAGCAGTGGGCGGGACAGGGCTACTTACGAGCAGTACTTC. The V gene is TRBV2, the J gene TRBJ2-7; 9 nucleotides agree with TRBD1. The germline V gene has CDR1 SNHLY and CDR2 FYNNEI. The ends lost 4 bases at V and 4 bases at J; junction bases unmatched: 8. The CDR3 is 15 amino acids.

The V and J genes are TRBV28 and TRBJ2-3; weak D call: TRBD1 (6 bases). The ends were cut back, 7 bases at V and 0 bases at J, with 14 bases in the middle. CDR1 and CDR2 (germline): MDHEN, SYDVKM. This CDR3 region has 15 residues. Written as DNA, the CDR3 is TGTGCCAGCACCTCCCGGACAGCTAGCACAGATACGCAGTATTTT. Its translation: CASTSRTASTDTQYF.

The rearrangement uses TRBV5-1 and TRBJ1-1; possibly TRBD1 for D (5 bases). From germline, CDR1 is SGHRS and CDR2 YFSETQ. The ends were cut back, 4 bases at V and 10 bases at J, with 20 bases in the middle. The CDR3 consists of 14 residues. The CDR3 reads CASSTGTENIGAFF. In nucleotides, the CDR3 is TGCGCCAGCAGCACGGGGACGGAAAATATCGGAGCTTTCTTT.

V and J are TRBV5-1 and TRBJ2-7; D might be TRBD2 (5 bases). There are 15 residues in the CDR3. Per the germline V gene, CDR1 is SGHRS and CDR2 is YFSETQ. V dropped 2 bases and J dropped 2 bases, with 14 bases sitting between them. The CDR3 is CASSLGGSPTYEQYF. The CDR3 DNA is TGCGCCAGCAGCTTAGGCGGGTCACCTACCTACGAGCAGTACTTC.

This clonotype came up a few times. The chain carries TRBV12-3 or TRBV12-4 and TRBJ2-3; possibly TRBD2 for D (6 bases). The V gene lost 6 bases and the J gene lost 7 bases, with 17 bases spanning the gap. The CDR3 totals 14 residues. CDR3: CASRGAGSRNTQYF. Written as DNA, the CDR3 is TGTGCCAGCAGAGGGGCGGGGTCAAGGAATACGCAGTATTTT.

This clonotype was picked up many times. The chain has TRBV10-3 and TRBJ2-3, with 10 nucleotides matching TRBD1. This CDR3 comprises 16 residues. V was clipped by 6 bases and J by 2 bases; unmatched bases: 8. Germline V gene lookup returns CDR1 ENHRY and CDR2 SYGVKD. The CDR3 coding sequence is TGTGCCATCAGCTCCGGGGACAGGGGCATCACAGATACGCAGTATTTT. It specifies CAISSGDRGITDTQYF.

The chain recombines TRBV7-2 with TRBJ1-6; D is possibly TRBD1 (5 bases). The length of the CDR3 is 16 residues. The germline V and J ends were trimmed by 0 bases and 13 bases, with 19 bases remaining between them. CDR1 and CDR2 from the germline V gene are SGHTA and FQGNSA. CDR3 in amino acids: CASSLAWAVGPDPLHF. The CDR3 coding sequence is TGTGCCAGCAGCTTAGCGTGGGCAGTGGGACCGGATCCCCTCCACTTT.

There are a few counts of this clonotype. The chain is built from TRBV11-2 and TRBJ1-2; a weak D match, TRBD1 (6 bases). CDR1 is SGHAT, CDR2 FQNNGV, per germline. Trimming took off 4 bases at V and 5 bases at J, with 17 bases between the two ends. The CDR3 sequence is 15 residues long. The CDR3 DNA sequence: TGTGCCAGCAGCTCTCCTCGCCGGGGGGCGTATGGCTACACCTTC. Translating gives CASSSPRRGAYGYTF.

This clonotype turned up a few times. The J gene is TRBJ2-1, the V gene TRBV18; D is uncertain. Germline CDR1 KGHSH, CDR2 LQKENI. CDR3 size: 14 residues. V was cut by 3 bases and J by 9 bases, with 15 bases left in between. CDR3 sequence (DNA): TGTGCCAGCTCACCGGTTCGCTCGAGCACTGAGCAGTTCTTC. It yields the protein CASSPVRSSTEQFF. Full variable domain (rest looked up from reference TRBV18 and TRBJ2-1): NAGVMQNPRHLVRRRGQEARLRCSPMKGHSHVYWYRQLPEEGLKFMVYLQKENIIDESGMPKERFSAEFPKEGPSILRIQQVVRGDSAAYFCASSPVRSSTEQFFGPGTRLTVL.

This clonotype has only a few counts. The gene calls are TRBV11-2 and TRBJ1-3, with no clear D. Germline V gene sequence: CDR1 SGHAT, CDR2 FQNNGV. Trimming took 5 bases from V and 11 from J, leaving 16 bases between them. CDR3 length: 13 amino acids. In DNA, the CDR3 is TGTGCCAGCAGCATCGGACCCCAGCAGGCCATATATTTT. It codes for CASSIGPQQAIYF.

This clonotype was seen many times. The gene calls are TRBV5-1 and TRBJ2-3; a possible D gene is TRBD2 (5 bases). Looked up from germline, CDR1 is SGHRS and CDR2 is YFSETQ. There are 15 residues in the CDR3. V lost 4 bases and J lost 6, with 18 bases in between. The CDR3 sequence: CASSPQASSGDTQYF. In DNA form, the CDR3 reads TGCGCCAGCAGCCCTCAGGCTAGCTCTGGGGATACGCAGTATTTT.

The chain is built from TRBV6-5 and TRBJ2-2, with 13 bases matching TRBD2. J lost 4 bases, V lost 2 bases, and 7 bases had no gene match. Germline V gene data show CDR1 as MNHEY and CDR2 as SVGAGI. CDR3 size: 18 residues. CDR3 in DNA: TGTGCCAGCAGTTACCGACGGACTAGCGGGGGCGGCACCGGGGAGCTGTTTTTT. Translating it yields CASSYRRTSGGGTGELFF.

In its sample, this clonotype was seen a few times. The V and J genes are TRBV6-2 or TRBV6-3 and TRBJ1-5, with D unresolved. The CDR3 has 13 residues. Trimming stripped 6 bases from V and 1 base from J, with 7 bases between. Per the germline V gene, CDR1 is MNHEY and CDR2 is SVGEGT. The CDR3 sequence is CASRWGSNQPQHF. For the CDR3, the DNA is TGTGCCAGCAGATGGGGAAGCAATCAGCCCCAGCATTTT.

This clonotype was detected a few times. The V and J genes are TRBV15 and TRBJ2-1; possible D gene TRBD2, 6 bases. V shed 0 bases and J shed 2 bases, with 14 bases lying between them. Germline CDR1 is LNHNV and CDR2 is YYDKDF (reference sequence). The CDR3 runs 17 residues. The CDR3 is CATSRDTPGDPYNEQFF. The CDR3 DNA reads as TGTGCCACCAGCAGAGATACCCCGGGGGACCCCTACAATGAGCAGTTCTTC.

The V and J genes are TRBV20-1 and TRBJ2-1; D not certain. This CDR3 region has 13 residues. V shed 0 bases and J shed 12 bases, with 15 bases lying between them. Germline CDR1 is DFQATT and CDR2 is SNEGSKA (reference sequence). The CDR3 is CSARDTVDGWQFF. For the CDR3, the DNA is TGCAGTGCTAGAGATACCGTCGATGGGTGGCAGTTCTTC.

In this sample, this clonotype turned up a few times. The chain has TRBV4-2 and TRBJ2-1; D is unclear. There are 14 residues in the CDR3. The germline V and J ends were trimmed by 0 bases and 8 bases, with 11 bases remaining between them. Germline CDR1 reads LGHNA; CDR2 reads YNFKEQ. The CDR3 nucleotides are TGTGCCAGCAGCCAAGATGTTGGAAGGCATGAGCAGTTCTTC. Protein product: CASSQDVGRHEQFF.

This clonotype was observed at least ten times. CDR3 DNA: TGCAGCGTGGCTAGCGGGGGGCTCAATGAGCAGTTCTTC. It translates to CSVASGGLNEQFF. The genes are TRBV29-1 and TRBJ2-1; TRBD2 aligns across 11 bases. This CDR3 spans 13 amino acids. Looked up from germline, CDR1 is SQVTM and CDR2 is ANQGSEA. Germline trimming cut 6 bases from V and 6 bases from J; bases unmatched to any gene: 4.

This clonotype has more than one count but fewer than ten. The chain couples TRBV6-8 to TRBJ2-5, with a weak D call TRBD1 (6 bases). Deletions cut 6 bases from V and 1 base from J, with 21 bases between. Germline CDR1 is MNHGY and CDR2 is SAAAGT. The CDR3 extends over 17 amino acids. CDR3: CASSRVNIGTPQETQYF. The DNA of the CDR3 is TGTGCCAGCAGCAGGGTGAATATCGGGACACCCCAAGAGACCCAGTACTTC.

The V gene is TRBV6-1, the J gene TRBJ2-7, with D perhaps TRBD2 (6 bases). Germline V lookup: CDR1 MNHNS, CDR2 SASEGT. The V and J ends lost 1 base and 3 bases respectively, with 13 bases between them. CDR3 length: 15 residues. This chain's CDR3 is CASSEVGDSNYEQYF. CDR3 DNA: TGTGCCAGCAGTGAAGTGGGGGACTCCAACTACGAGCAGTACTTC.

The table lists this clonotype with many counts. V is TRBV29-1 and J is TRBJ2-1; D gene unclear. V shed 3 bases and J shed 1 base, with 4 bases lying between them. This CDR3 contains 12 residues. The germline CDR1 and CDR2 sequences are SQVTM and ANQGSEA. CDR3 in DNA: TGCAGCGTTGATGGGTCCTACAATGAGCAGTTCTTC. It codes for CSVDGSYNEQFF.

The V call is TRBV5-1, the J call TRBJ1-2, with D unresolved. V lost 2 bases to trimming and J lost 7 bases, with 12 bases between them. Germline V gene data show CDR1 as SGHRS and CDR2 as YFSETQ. This CDR3 has 13 amino acids. The CDR3 DNA follows: TGCGCCAGCAGCTTCGGGGAAACCCCTGGCTACACCTTC. This sequence encodes CASSFGETPGYTF.

Many counts were recorded for this clonotype. The J gene is TRBJ1-2, the V gene TRBV10-3; D unclear. Germline V gene data show CDR1 as ENHRY and CDR2 as SYGVKD. The V and J ends lost 2 bases and 6 bases respectively, with 4 bases between them. The CDR3 totals 11 residues. CDR3 protein: CAISEGNGYTF. CDR3 in DNA: TGTGCCATCAGTGAGGGGAATGGCTACACCTTC.

This clonotype showed up just a few times. The chain combines TRBV5-6 with TRBJ1-5; D uncertain. V was clipped by 6 bases and J by 6 bases, with 16 bases between them. The length of the CDR3 is 14 residues. Germline CDR1 reads SGHDT; CDR2 reads YYEEEE. Written as DNA, the CDR3 is TGTGCCAGCACTCTGGGTGGGTTAGGTCAGCCCCAGCATTTT. It yields the protein CASTLGGLGQPQHF.

This clonotype appeared many times. This chain uses TRBV30 with TRBJ1-1; no definite D call. The CDR3 consists of 11 residues. Trimming took off 2 bases at V and 7 bases at J, with 8 bases between the two ends. Germline CDR1 GTSNPN, CDR2 SVGIG (reference sequence). The CDR3 loop is CAWSLQVEAFF. The CDR3 DNA is TGTGCCTGGAGTCTGCAGGTTGAAGCTTTCTTT. The whole variable domain, filled in from reference TRBV30 and TRBJ1-1, reads SQTIHQWPATLVQPVGSPLSLECTVEGTSNPNLYWYRQAAGRGLQLLFYSVGIGQISSEVPQNLSASRPQDRQFILSSKKLLLSDSGFYLCAWSLQVEAFFGQGTRLTVV.

The chain uses TRBV7-3 and TRBJ2-2, with D unclear. Germline CDR1 SGHTA, CDR2 FQGTGA. V was clipped by 5 bases and J by 6 bases, with 10 bases between them. The CDR3 spans 13 residues. This CDR3 is CASSPGPSGELFF. The CDR3 DNA follows: TGTGCCAGCAGCCCAGGTCCGTCCGGGGAGCTGTTTTTT.

This rearrangement joins TRBV3-1 to TRBJ2-3; D is ambiguous. Deletions cut 1 base from V and 8 bases from J, with 13 bases between. Germline assignment: CDR1 LGHDT and CDR2 YNNKEL (reference sequence). The CDR3 loop spans 14 amino acids. The CDR3 DNA is TGTGCCAGCAGCCAAGTGATTGGTGATGGTACGCAGTATTTT. Translation gives CASSQVIGDGTQYF.

This chain joins TRBV16 and TRBJ2-2, with TRBD1 identical over 9 bases. Looked up from germline, CDR1 is KGHSY and CDR2 is FQNENV. The V segment lost 0 bases and the J segment 5 bases; nucleotides outside the gene matches: 1. The CDR3 extends over 15 amino acids. The CDR3 region is CASSQSTGGTGELFF. The CDR3 region has the DNA TGTGCCAGCAGCCAATCGACAGGGGGGACCGGGGAGCTGTTTTTT.